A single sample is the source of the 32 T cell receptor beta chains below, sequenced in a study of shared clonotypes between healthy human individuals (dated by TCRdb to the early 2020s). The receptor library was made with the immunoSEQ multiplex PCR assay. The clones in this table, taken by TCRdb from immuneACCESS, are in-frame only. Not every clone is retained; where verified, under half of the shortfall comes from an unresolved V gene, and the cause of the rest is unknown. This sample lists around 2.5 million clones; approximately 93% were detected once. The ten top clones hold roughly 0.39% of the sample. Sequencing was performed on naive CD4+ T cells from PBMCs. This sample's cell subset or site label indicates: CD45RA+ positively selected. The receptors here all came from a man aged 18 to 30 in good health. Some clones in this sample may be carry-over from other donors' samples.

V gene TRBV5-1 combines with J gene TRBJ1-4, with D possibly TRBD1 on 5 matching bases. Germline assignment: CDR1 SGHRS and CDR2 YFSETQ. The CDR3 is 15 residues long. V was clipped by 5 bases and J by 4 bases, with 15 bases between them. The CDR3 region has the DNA TGCGCCAGCAGTAATCAACAAGGGGTTAATGAAAAACTGTTTTTT. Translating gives CASSNQQGVNEKLFF.

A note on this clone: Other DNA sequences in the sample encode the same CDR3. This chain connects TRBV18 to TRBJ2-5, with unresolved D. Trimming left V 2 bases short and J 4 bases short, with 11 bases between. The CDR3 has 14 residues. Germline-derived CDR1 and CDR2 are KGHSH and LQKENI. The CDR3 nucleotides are TGTGCCAGCTCACCATTGGGTCGAGCAGAGACCCAGTACTTC. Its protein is CASSPLGRAETQYF.

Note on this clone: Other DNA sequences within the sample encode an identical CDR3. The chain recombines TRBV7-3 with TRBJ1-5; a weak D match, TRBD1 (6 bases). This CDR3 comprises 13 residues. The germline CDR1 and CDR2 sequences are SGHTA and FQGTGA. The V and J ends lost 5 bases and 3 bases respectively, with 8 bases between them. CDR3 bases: TGTGCCAGCAGCCGGACAGTCAATCAGCCCCAGCATTTT. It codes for CASSRTVNQPQHF.

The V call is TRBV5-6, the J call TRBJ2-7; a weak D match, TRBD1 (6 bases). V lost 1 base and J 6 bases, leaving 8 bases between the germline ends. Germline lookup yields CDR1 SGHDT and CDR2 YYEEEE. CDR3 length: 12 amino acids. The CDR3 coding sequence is TGTGCCAGCAGCTTGTGGGGGCGCGAGCAGTACTTC. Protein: CASSLWGREQYF.

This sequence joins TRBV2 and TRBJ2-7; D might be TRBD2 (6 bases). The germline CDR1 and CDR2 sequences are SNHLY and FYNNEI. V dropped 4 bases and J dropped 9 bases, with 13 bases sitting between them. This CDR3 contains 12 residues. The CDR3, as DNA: TGTGCCAGCAGTGGGGACTTAGCCGCGCAGTACTTC. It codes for CASSGDLAAQYF. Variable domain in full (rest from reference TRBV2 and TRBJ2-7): EPEVTQTPSHQVTQMGQEVILRCVPISNHLYFYWYRQILGQKVEFLVSFYNNEISEKSEIFDDQFSVERPDGSNFTLKIRSTKLEDSAMYFCASSGDLAAQYFGPGTRLTVT.

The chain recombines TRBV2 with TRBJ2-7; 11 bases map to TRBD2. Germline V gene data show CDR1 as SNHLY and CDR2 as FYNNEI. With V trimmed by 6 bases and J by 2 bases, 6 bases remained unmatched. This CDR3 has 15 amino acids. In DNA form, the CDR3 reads TGTGCCAGCAGACCTATAGCGGGAGGGACCTACGAGCAGTACTTC. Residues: CASRPIAGGTYEQYF. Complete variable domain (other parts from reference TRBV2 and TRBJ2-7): EPEVTQTPSHQVTQMGQEVILRCVPISNHLYFYWYRQILGQKVEFLVSFYNNEISEKSEIFDDQFSVERPDGSNFTLKIRSTKLEDSAMYFCASRPIAGGTYEQYFGPGTRLTVT.

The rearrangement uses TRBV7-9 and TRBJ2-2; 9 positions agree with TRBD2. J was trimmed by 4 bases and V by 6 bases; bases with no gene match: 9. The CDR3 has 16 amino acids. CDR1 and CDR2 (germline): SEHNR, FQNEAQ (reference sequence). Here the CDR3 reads CASRARAAGGTGELFF. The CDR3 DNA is TGTGCCAGCAGGGCGCGCGCAGCGGGAGGCACCGGGGAGCTGTTTTTT. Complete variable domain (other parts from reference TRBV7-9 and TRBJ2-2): DTGVSQNPRHKITKRGQNVTFRCDPISEHNRLYWYRQTLGQGPEFLTYFQNEAQLEKSRLLSDRFSAERPKGSFSTLEIQRTEQGDSAMYLCASRARAAGGTGELFFGEGSRLTVL.

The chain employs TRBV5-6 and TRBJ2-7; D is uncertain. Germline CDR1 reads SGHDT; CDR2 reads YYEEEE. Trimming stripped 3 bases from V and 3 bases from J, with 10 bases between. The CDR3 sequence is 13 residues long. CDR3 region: CASSSGRIYEQYF. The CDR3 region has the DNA TGTGCCAGCAGCTCCGGACGGATCTACGAGCAGTACTTC. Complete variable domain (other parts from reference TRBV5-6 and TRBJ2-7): DAGVTQSPTHLIKTRGQQVTLRCSPKSGHDTVSWYQQALGQGPQFIFQYYEEEERQRGNFPDRFSGHQFPNYSSELNVNALLLGDSALYLCASSSGRIYEQYFGPGTRLTVT.

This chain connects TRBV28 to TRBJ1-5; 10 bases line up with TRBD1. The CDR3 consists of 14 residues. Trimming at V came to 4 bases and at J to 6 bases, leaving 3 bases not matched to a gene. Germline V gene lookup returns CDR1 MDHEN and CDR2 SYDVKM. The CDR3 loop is CASSSTGGGQPQHF. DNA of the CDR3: TGTGCCAGCAGTTCGACAGGGGGCGGTCAGCCCCAGCATTTT.

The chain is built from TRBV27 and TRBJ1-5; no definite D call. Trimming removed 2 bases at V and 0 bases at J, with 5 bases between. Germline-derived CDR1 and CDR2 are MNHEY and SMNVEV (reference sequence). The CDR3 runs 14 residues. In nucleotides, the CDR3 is TGTGCCAGCAGTTTACAATATAGCAATCAGCCCCAGCATTTT. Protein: CASSLQYSNQPQHF.

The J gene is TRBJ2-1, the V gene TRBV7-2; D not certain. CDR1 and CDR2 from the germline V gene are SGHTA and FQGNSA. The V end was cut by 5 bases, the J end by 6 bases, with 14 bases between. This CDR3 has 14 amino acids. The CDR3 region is CASSTRARSNEQFF. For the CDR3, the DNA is TGTGCCAGCAGCACTCGGGCCAGGAGCAATGAGCAGTTCTTC.

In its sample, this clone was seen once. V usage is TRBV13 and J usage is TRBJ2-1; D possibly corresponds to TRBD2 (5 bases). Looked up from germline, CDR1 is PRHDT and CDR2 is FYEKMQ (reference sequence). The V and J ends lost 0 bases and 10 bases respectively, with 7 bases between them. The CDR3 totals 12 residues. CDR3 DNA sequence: TGTGCCAGCAGCTTAGGGGGAGCGGAGCAGTTCTTC. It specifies CASSLGGAEQFF.

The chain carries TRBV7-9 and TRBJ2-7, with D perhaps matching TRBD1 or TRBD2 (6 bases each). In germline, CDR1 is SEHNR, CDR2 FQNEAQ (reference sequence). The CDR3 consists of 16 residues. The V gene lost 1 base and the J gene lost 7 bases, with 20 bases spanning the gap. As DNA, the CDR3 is TGTGCCAGCAGCTTAGTAGGCGCCAGGGGAGGTGGAGAGCAGTACTTC. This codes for CASSLVGARGGGEQYF.

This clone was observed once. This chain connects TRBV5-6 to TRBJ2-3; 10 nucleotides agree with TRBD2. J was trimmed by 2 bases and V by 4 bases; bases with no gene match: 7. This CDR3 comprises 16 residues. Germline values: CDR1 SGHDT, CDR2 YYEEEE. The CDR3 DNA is TGTGCCAGCAGCCTACCAGCGGGAGGGCACACAGATACGCAGTATTTT. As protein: CASSLPAGGHTDTQYF. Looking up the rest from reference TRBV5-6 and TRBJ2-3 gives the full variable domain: DAGVTQSPTHLIKTRGQQVTLRCSPKSGHDTVSWYQQALGQGPQFIFQYYEEEERQRGNFPDRFSGHQFPNYSSELNVNALLLGDSALYLCASSLPAGGHTDTQYFGPGTRLTVL.

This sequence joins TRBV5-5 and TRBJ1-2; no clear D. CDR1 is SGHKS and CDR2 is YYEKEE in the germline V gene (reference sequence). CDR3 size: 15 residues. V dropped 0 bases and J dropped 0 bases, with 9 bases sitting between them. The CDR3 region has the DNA TGTGCCAGCAGCTTGGCGACGAGTCCTAACTATGGCTACACCTTC. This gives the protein CASSLATSPNYGYTF. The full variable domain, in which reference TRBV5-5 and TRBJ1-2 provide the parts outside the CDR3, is DAGVTQSPTHLIKTRGQQVTLRCSPISGHKSVSWYQQVLGQGPQFIFQYYEKEERGRGNFPDRFSARQFPNYSSELNVNALLLGDSALYLCASSLATSPNYGYTFGSGTRLTVV.

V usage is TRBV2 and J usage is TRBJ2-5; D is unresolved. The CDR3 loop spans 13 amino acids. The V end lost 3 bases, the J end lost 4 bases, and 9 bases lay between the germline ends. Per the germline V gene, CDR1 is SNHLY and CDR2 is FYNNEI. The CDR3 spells CASSDWVLETQYF. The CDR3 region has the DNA TGTGCCAGCAGTGACTGGGTTTTAGAGACCCAGTACTTC.

The CDR3 nucleotides read TGTGCCAGCAGTTCAAGACAGGCAGGGAAATACGAGCAGTACTTC. Residues: CASSSRQAGKYEQYF. V usage is TRBV28 and J usage is TRBJ2-7; a possible D gene is TRBD1 (6 bases). The CDR3 consists of 15 residues. Trimming shortened V by 4 bases and J by 4 bases, and 17 bases separated the two germline ends. Germline CDR1 is MDHEN and CDR2 is SYDVKM. Based on the CDR3 plus reference TRBV28 and TRBJ2-7, the full variable domain is DVKVTQSSRYLVKRTGEKVFLECVQDMDHENMFWYRQDPGLGLRLIYFSYDVKMKEKGDIPEGYSVSREKKERFSLILESASTNQTSMYLCASSSRQAGKYEQYFGPGTRLTVT.

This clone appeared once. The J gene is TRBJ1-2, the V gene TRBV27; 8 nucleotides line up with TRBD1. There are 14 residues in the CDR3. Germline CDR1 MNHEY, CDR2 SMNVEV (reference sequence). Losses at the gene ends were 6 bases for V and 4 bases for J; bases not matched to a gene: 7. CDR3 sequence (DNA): TGTGCCAGCAGAATACAGGGGGATCTCTATGGCTACACCTTC. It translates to CASRIQGDLYGYTF.

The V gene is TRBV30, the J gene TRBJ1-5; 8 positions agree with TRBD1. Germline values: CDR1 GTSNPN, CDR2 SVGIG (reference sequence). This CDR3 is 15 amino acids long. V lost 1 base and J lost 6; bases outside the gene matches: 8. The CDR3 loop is CAWSAAGGLVQPQHF. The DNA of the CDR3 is TGTGCCTGGAGTGCTGCAGGGGGCTTGGTTCAGCCCCAGCATTTT. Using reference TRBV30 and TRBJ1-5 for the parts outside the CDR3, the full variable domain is SQTIHQWPATLVQPVGSPLSLECTVEGTSNPNLYWYRQAAGRGLQLLFYSVGIGQISSEVPQNLSASRPQDRQFILSSKKLLLSDSGFYLCAWSAAGGLVQPQHFGDGTRLSIL.

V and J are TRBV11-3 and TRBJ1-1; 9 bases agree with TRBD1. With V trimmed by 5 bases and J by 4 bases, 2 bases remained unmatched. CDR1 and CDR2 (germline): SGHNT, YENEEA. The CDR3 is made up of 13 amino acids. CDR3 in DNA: TGTGCCAGCAGCAAGGACAGGGGCACTGAAGCTTTCTTT. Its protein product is CASSKDRGTEAFF.

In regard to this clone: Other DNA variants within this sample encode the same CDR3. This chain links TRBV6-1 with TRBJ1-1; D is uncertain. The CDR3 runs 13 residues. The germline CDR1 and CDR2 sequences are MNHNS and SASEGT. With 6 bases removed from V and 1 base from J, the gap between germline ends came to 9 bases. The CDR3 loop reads CASRGTSNTEAFF. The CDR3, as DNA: TGTGCCAGCAGAGGAACGTCGAACACTGAAGCTTTCTTT.

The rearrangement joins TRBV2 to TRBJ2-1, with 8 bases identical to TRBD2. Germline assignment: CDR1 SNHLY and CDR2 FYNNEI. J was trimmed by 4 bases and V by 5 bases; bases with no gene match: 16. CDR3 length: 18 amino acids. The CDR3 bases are TGTGCCAGCAGTATTGCTCTATCGGGCGGGGGGAGATACAATGAGCAGTTCTTC. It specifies CASSIALSGGGRYNEQFF.

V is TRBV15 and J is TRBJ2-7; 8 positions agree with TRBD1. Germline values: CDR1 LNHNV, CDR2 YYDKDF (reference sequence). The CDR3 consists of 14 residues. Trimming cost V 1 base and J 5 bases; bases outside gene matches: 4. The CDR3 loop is CATSRVDRGHEQYF. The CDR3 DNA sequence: TGTGCCACCAGCAGAGTCGACAGGGGTCACGAGCAGTACTTC.

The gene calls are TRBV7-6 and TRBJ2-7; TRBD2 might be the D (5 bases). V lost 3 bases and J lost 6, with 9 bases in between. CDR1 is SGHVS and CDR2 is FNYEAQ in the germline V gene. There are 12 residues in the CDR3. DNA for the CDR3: TGTGCCAGCAGCTTCGGTGGGAGCGAGCAGTACTTC. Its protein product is CASSFGGSEQYF.

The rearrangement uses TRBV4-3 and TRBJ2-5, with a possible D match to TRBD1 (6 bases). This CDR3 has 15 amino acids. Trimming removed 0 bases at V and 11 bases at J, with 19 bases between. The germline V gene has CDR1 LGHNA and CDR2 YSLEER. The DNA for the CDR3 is TGCGCCAGCAGCCAAGATCAGACGGGGCGCAGGGGACAGTACTTC. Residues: CASSQDQTGRRGQYF.

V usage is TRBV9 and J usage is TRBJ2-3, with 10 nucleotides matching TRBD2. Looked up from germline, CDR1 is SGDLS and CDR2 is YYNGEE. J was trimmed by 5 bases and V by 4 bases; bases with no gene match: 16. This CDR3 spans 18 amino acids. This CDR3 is CASSTGGAPGLARDTQYF. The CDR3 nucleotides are TGTGCCAGCAGCACTGGGGGGGCTCCGGGACTAGCGCGAGATACGCAGTATTTT.

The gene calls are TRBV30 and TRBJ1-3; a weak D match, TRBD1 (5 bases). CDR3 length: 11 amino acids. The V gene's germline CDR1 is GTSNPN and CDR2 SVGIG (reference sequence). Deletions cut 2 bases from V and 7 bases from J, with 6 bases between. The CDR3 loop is CAWSKGNTIYF. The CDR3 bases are TGTGCCTGGAGTAAGGGGAACACCATATATTTT.

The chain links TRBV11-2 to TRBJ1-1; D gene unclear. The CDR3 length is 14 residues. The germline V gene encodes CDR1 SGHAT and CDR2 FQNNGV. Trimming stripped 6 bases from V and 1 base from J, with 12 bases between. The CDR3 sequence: CASSSQAPNTEAFF. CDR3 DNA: TGTGCCAGCAGTTCCCAGGCACCGAACACTGAAGCTTTCTTT.

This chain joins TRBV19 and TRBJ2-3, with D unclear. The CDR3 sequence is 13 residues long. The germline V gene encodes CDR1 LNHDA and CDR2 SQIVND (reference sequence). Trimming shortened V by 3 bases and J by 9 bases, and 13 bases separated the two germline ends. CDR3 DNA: TGTGCCAGTAGTATCATTCAACGTGAAACGCAGTATTTT. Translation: CASSIIQRETQYF.

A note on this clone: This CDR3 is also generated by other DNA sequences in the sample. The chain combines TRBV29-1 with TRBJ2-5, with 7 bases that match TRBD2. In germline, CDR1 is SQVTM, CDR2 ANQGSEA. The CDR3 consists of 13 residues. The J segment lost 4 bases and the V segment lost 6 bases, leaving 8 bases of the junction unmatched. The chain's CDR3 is CSVDGGGRETQYF. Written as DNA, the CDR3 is TGCAGCGTCGACGGGGGAGGGAGAGAGACCCAGTACTTC.

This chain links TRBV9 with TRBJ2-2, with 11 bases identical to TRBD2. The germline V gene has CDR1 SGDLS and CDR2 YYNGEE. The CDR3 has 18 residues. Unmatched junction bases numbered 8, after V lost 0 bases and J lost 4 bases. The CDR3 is CASSVGVSGRALTGELFF. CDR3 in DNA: TGTGCCAGCAGCGTAGGGGTTAGCGGGAGGGCCCTCACCGGGGAGCTGTTTTTT.

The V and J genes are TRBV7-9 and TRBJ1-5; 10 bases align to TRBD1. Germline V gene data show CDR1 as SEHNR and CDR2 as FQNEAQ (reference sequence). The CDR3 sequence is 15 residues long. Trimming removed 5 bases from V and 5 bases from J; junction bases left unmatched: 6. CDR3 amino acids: CASSPTGGFDQPQHF. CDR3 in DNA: TGTGCCAGCAGCCCGACAGGGGGCTTCGATCAGCCCCAGCATTTT.